The 32 T cell receptor beta chains given below trace back to one sample, sequenced in a study of T cell responses to AZD1222 COVID-19 vaccine. TCRdb's table, derived via immunoSEQ multiplex PCR, lists solely in-frame clones and lacks some. This sample has about 130,000 clones, with more than 70% found just once. The sample here was peripheral blood, taken on day 0 of AZD1222 vaccination. These receptors all stem from an adult in good health.

The chain employs TRBV15 and TRBJ1-5; D gene uncertain. Trimming removed 0 bases at V and 0 bases at J, with 9 bases between. CDR1 and CDR2 from the germline V gene are LNHNV and YYDKDF (reference sequence). This CDR3 has 16 amino acids. The CDR3 DNA reads TGTGCCACCAGCAGAGATTTCCCCGGTAGCAATCAGCCCCAGCATTTT. Amino acid sequence: CATSRDFPGSNQPQHF.

The chain joins TRBV7-8 to TRBJ1-1; D is ambiguous. Per germline, CDR1 SGHVS and CDR2 FQNEAQ. Trimming left V 3 bases short and J 4 bases short, with 12 bases between. CDR3 size: 14 residues. CDR3 loop: CASSLEPLGTEAFF. Written as DNA, the CDR3 is TGTGCCAGCAGCTTGGAGCCTTTGGGCACTGAAGCTTTCTTT.

This chain uses TRBV5-1 with TRBJ1-4; D possibly corresponds to TRBD1 (6 bases). This CDR3 is 15 amino acids long. V was trimmed by 2 bases and J by 6 bases, leaving 14 bases between them. CDR1 and CDR2 (germline): SGHRS, YFSETQ. CDR3: CASSLGQQSYEKLFF. Here the CDR3 DNA reads TGCGCCAGCAGCTTAGGACAGCAGTCCTATGAAAAACTGTTTTTT.

The V call is TRBV4-1, the J call TRBJ2-1; D unresolved. Germline-derived CDR1 and CDR2 are MGHRA and YSYEKL. The CDR3 extends over 15 amino acids. V lost 1 base to trimming and J lost 3 bases, with 10 bases between them. The CDR3 sequence is CASSQGLPVYNEQFF. DNA for the CDR3: TGCGCCAGCAGCCAAGGTCTCCCAGTCTACAATGAGCAGTTCTTC.

The chain carries TRBV5-6 and TRBJ2-3, with D unclear. V was trimmed by 4 bases and J by 6 bases, leaving 6 bases between them. The germline V gene has CDR1 SGHDT and CDR2 YYEEEE. The CDR3 sequence is 11 residues long. CDR3 DNA: TGTGCCAGCAGCGTGCGGGATACGCAGTATTTT. This codes for CASSVRDTQYF. Variable domain in full (rest from reference TRBV5-6 and TRBJ2-3): DAGVTQSPTHLIKTRGQQVTLRCSPKSGHDTVSWYQQALGQGPQFIFQYYEEEERQRGNFPDRFSGHQFPNYSSELNVNALLLGDSALYLCASSVRDTQYFGPGTRLTVL.

This clone was observed a few times. CDR3 sequence (DNA): TGTGCCAGCAGTCTTGGGGGCAGCCTGGCGCCCCTCCACTTT. It specifies CASSLGGSLAPLHF. V gene TRBV2 combines with J gene TRBJ1-6; TRBD1 is a possible D gene (6 bases). V was clipped by 5 bases and J by 13 bases, with 18 bases between them. The germline CDR1 and CDR2 sequences are SNHLY and FYNNEI. This CDR3 spans 14 amino acids.

J is TRBJ1-6 and V is TRBV2, with 11 positions matching TRBD1. The CDR3 has 16 residues. Germline CDR1 reads SNHLY; CDR2 reads FYNNEI. V lost 5 bases, J lost 7 bases, and 7 bases stayed unmatched. CDR3 sequence: CASSSGTGGLNSPLHF. Here the CDR3 DNA reads TGTGCCAGCAGTTCCGGGACAGGGGGTTTAAATTCACCCCTCCACTTT.

As concerns this clone: This specimen includes other DNA sequences encoding the same CDR3. V and J are TRBV7-2 and TRBJ2-5; 9 bases agree with TRBD2. The CDR3 loop spans 14 amino acids. Trimming took 3 bases from V and 5 from J; bases not matched to a gene: 4. The germline gives CDR1 SGHTA, CDR2 FQGNSA. The CDR3 here is CASSFSGGGETQYF. CDR3 nucleotide sequence: TGTGCCAGCAGCTTTAGCGGGGGCGGGGAGACCCAGTACTTC.

CDR3 DNA sequence: TGTGCCATCAGTGAAGGGCAGGGGGTCGACGAGCAGTACTTC. Encoded protein: CAISEGQGVDEQYF. V usage is TRBV10-3 and J usage is TRBJ2-7, with 7 bases that match TRBD1. The length of the CDR3 is 14 residues. Looked up from germline, CDR1 is ENHRY and CDR2 is SYGVKD. V lost 3 bases to trimming and J lost 5 bases; unmatched junction nucleotides: 7.

The V call is TRBV15, the J call TRBJ2-7; either TRBD1 or TRBD2 may supply D (5 bases each). From germline, CDR1 is LNHNV and CDR2 YYDKDF (reference sequence). CDR3 length equals 15 residues. Trimming pared 1 base from V and 0 bases from J, leaving 10 bases between. CDR3 sequence: CATSRVEGTSYEQYF. CDR3 in DNA: TGTGCCACCAGCAGAGTTGAGGGGACCTCCTACGAGCAGTACTTC.

This chain uses TRBV9 with TRBJ1-6; D is uncertain. V lost 4 bases, J lost 7 bases, and 9 bases lay in between. Germline lookup yields CDR1 SGDLS and CDR2 YYNGEE. The CDR3 totals 13 residues. The CDR3, as DNA: TGTGCCAGCAGCTCAGCCGTCAATTCACCCCTCCACTTT. It yields the protein CASSSAVNSPLHF.

V is TRBV27 and J is TRBJ2-5, with 14 bases identical to TRBD2. The CDR3 has 15 residues. In germline, CDR1 is MNHEY, CDR2 SMNVEV (reference sequence). V shed 5 bases, J shed 5 bases, and the junction held 4 bases outside the gene matches. The CDR3 region has the DNA TGTGCCAGCAGTCGACTAGCGGGAGGGTTGGAGACCCAGTACTTC. Translating it yields CASSRLAGGLETQYF.

J is TRBJ1-2 and V is TRBV7-9; D remains ambiguous. The CDR3 sequence is 12 residues long. From germline, CDR1 is SEHNR and CDR2 FQNEAQ (reference sequence). V lost 4 bases, J lost 5 bases, and 8 bases lay in between. CDR3: CASSSGDYGYTF. The DNA of the CDR3 is TGTGCCAGCAGCTCCGGGGATTATGGCTACACCTTC.

This chain links TRBV27 with TRBJ1-6, with unresolved D. The CDR3 consists of 16 residues. Per germline, CDR1 MNHEY and CDR2 SMNVEV (reference sequence). V gave up 8 bases and J gave up 0 bases, with 14 bases separating them. The CDR3 region is CASGEIALSYNSPLHF. The CDR3 DNA follows: TGTGCCAGCGGCGAGATTGCGCTCTCCTATAATTCACCCCTCCACTTT.

The chain combines TRBV6-2 or TRBV6-3 with TRBJ2-3; 10 bases line up with TRBD1. CDR1 is MNHEY, CDR2 SVGEGT, per germline. This CDR3 contains 14 residues. The ends lost 4 bases at V and 4 bases at J; junction bases unmatched: 2. The CDR3: CASSWTGGADTQYF. As DNA, the CDR3 is TGTGCCAGCAGTTGGACAGGGGGAGCAGATACGCAGTATTTT.

The rearrangement joins TRBV5-6 to TRBJ2-5, with 9 bases identical to TRBD1. V was pared by 2 bases and J by 2 bases, with 7 bases of the junction left unmatched. This CDR3 contains 16 residues. The germline CDR1 and CDR2 sequences are SGHDT and YYEEEE. This CDR3 reads CASSLRSGTGQETQYF. CDR3 coding DNA: TGTGCCAGCAGCTTACGATCCGGGACAGGGCAAGAGACCCAGTACTTC.

This chain uses TRBV19 with TRBJ2-1, with unresolved D. V lost 1 base, J lost 10 bases, and 17 bases lay in between. Germline V lookup: CDR1 LNHDA, CDR2 SQIVND (reference sequence). There are 15 residues in the CDR3. The CDR3 DNA reads as TGTGCCAGTAGTATAGTACCCCCCCGCCTATACGAGCAGTTCTTC. Translation gives CASSIVPPRLYEQFF.

V gene TRBV11-2 combines with J gene TRBJ1-1; no clear D. V was trimmed by 11 bases and J by 11 bases, leaving 24 bases between them. Per the germline V gene, CDR1 is SGHAT and CDR2 is FQNNGV. The CDR3 consists of 13 residues. The CDR3 DNA follows: TGTGCCTCTGGGGAAAGGACTTCGGGTGACGCTTTCTTT. Its protein is CASGERTSGDAFF.

This chain uses TRBV12-3 or TRBV12-4 with TRBJ2-2; D gene ambiguous. V was cut by 9 bases and J by 8 bases, with 7 bases left in between. This CDR3 comprises 10 residues. DNA for the CDR3: TGTGCCAGTTCAGAAGGGGAGCTGTTTTTT. Translation gives CASSEGELFF.

There are a few counts of this clone. The J gene is TRBJ1-1, the V gene TRBV5-6, with TRBD1 matching over 8 bases. This CDR3 is built from 17 residues. Germline V CDR1 and CDR2: SGHDT, YYEEEE. V lost 4 bases to trimming and J lost 5 bases; unmatched junction nucleotides: 16. CDR3 region: CASSPTDRGRRGTEAFF. The CDR3 nucleotides read TGTGCCAGCAGCCCCACAGACAGGGGTCGACGGGGAACTGAAGCTTTCTTT.

This chain joins TRBV28 and TRBJ2-1; D gene unclear. Germline V gene sequence: CDR1 MDHEN, CDR2 SYDVKM. Trimming took off 9 bases at V and 3 bases at J, with 9 bases between the two ends. The CDR3 loop spans 12 amino acids. CDR3: CASRTGYNEQFF. In nucleotides, the CDR3 is TGTGCCAGTCGGACCGGCTACAATGAGCAGTTCTTC.

The CDR3 region is CASSKVRADPYEQYF. The CDR3 region has the DNA TGTGCCAGCAGCAAAGTGAGGGCGGACCCCTACGAGCAGTACTTC. V and J are TRBV21-1 and TRBJ2-7; the D call TRBD2 from the table was never checked on the DNA. TRBV21-1 is marked as a pseudogene. The CDR3 extends over 15 amino acids.

The J gene is TRBJ1-2, the V gene TRBV10-3, with 7 bases matching TRBD1. Germline assignment: CDR1 ENHRY and CDR2 SYGVKD. V shed 5 bases and J 3 bases; nucleotides not matched to a gene: 3. The CDR3 is 13 residues long. Here the CDR3 DNA reads TGTGCCATCAGTCCAACAGGGGACTATGGCTACACCTTC. Translation: CAISPTGDYGYTF.

The rearrangement joins TRBV7-2 to TRBJ1-3; TRBD1 is a possible D gene (5 bases). Trimming stripped 2 bases from V and 6 bases from J, with 20 bases between. This CDR3 comprises 17 residues. Germline V gene data show CDR1 as SGHTA and CDR2 as FQGNSA. The CDR3 DNA reads TGTGCCAGCAGCTTACTTGCCTATCCGGGGGGTGAAAACACCATATATTTT. Protein: CASSLLAYPGGENTIYF.

This chain links TRBV7-2 with TRBJ1-1, with a weak D call TRBD1 (5 bases). V lost 1 base to trimming and J lost 11 bases, with 8 bases between them. CDR1 is SGHTA, CDR2 FQGNSA, per germline. There are 11 residues in the CDR3. CDR3 DNA: TGTGCCAGCAGCTTAGAAGGGGCGGCTTTCTTT. It encodes CASSLEGAAFF.

This clone was counted once. The V call is TRBV29-1, the J call TRBJ2-1, with 11 nucleotides matching TRBD2. Germline V CDR1 and CDR2: SQVTM, ANQGSEA. This CDR3 region has 13 residues. Losses at the gene ends were 3 bases for V and 7 bases for J; bases not matched to a gene: 2. CDR3 nucleotide sequence: TGCAGCGTTGACTGGACTAGCGGGAATGAGCAGTTCTTC. Amino acid sequence: CSVDWTSGNEQFF.

This clone was picked up one time. V and J are TRBV3-1 (or the pseudogene TRBV3-2) and TRBJ2-1; TRBD2 matches at 11 bases. This CDR3 region has 16 residues. Germline V gene sequence: CDR1 LGHDT, CDR2 YNNKEL (reference sequence). Germline trimming cut 5 bases from V and 3 bases from J; bases unmatched to any gene: 6. The CDR3 here is CASSFRLAGSYNEQFF. The CDR3 nucleotides read TGTGCCAGCAGCTTCCGACTAGCGGGAAGCTACAATGAGCAGTTCTTC.

The gene calls are TRBV11-2 and TRBJ1-1; D call uncertain. Germline CDR1 SGHAT, CDR2 FQNNGV. Deletions cut 1 base from V and 0 bases from J, with 12 bases between. CDR3 size: 16 residues. The CDR3, as DNA: TGTGCCAGCAGCTTAGGACACCGAAGGATGAACACTGAAGCTTTCTTT. Residues: CASSLGHRRMNTEAFF.

The CDR3 DNA reads as TGTGCCAGCAGCTTACAGGGCTATGGCTACACCTTC. Translating it yields CASSLQGYGYTF. The rearrangement joins TRBV7-2 to TRBJ1-2; a possible D gene is TRBD1 (5 bases). Trimming removed 2 bases at V and 4 bases at J, with 5 bases between. Germline CDR1 is SGHTA and CDR2 is FQGNSA. The length of the CDR3 is 12 residues.

The chain combines TRBV30 with TRBJ1-4; D remains ambiguous. The CDR3 runs 14 residues. Trimming removed 5 bases at V and 0 bases at J, with 10 bases between. CDR1 and CDR2 from the germline V gene are GTSNPN and SVGIG (reference sequence). CDR3 nucleotides: TGTGCCTGGGCACGAACTACAACTAATGAAAAACTGTTTTTT. This translates into CAWARTTTNEKLFF.

The chain couples TRBV30 to TRBJ1-5; the D gene is possibly TRBD1 (5 bases). The V and J ends lost 2 bases and 5 bases respectively, with 13 bases between them. This CDR3 has 14 amino acids. Germline V gives CDR1 GTSNPN, CDR2 SVGIG (reference sequence). The DNA for the CDR3 is TGTGCCTGGAGTTTGAGTCAGGGAGATCAGCCCCAGCATTTT. Amino acid sequence: CAWSLSQGDQPQHF.

This clone was detected only once. V is TRBV7-9 and J is TRBJ1-5; possibly TRBD1 for D (5 bases). Germline CDR1 reads SEHNR; CDR2 reads FQNEAQ (reference sequence). The CDR3 has 14 residues. The V end was cut by 4 bases, the J end by 0 bases, with 7 bases between. Here the CDR3 reads CASSSGYSNQPQHF. Written as DNA, the CDR3 is TGTGCCAGCAGCTCAGGGTATAGCAATCAGCCCCAGCATTTT.